This T cell receptor beta chain comes out of a study of T cells in Graves' hyperthyroidism and ophthalmopathy. The wider study: At initial diagnosis, before any treatment had begun, peripheral blood was obtained.

In germline, CDR1 is SGHKS, CDR2 YYEKEE (reference sequence). The CDR3 runs 16 residues. Trimming cost V 4 bases and J 3 bases; bases outside gene matches: 10. There were TCR beta CDR3 regions amplified from RNA transcripts. First-round RT-PCR with HTBI primers amplified the TCR CDR3 region. One entry per CDR3 protein results from TCRdb running MiXCR on the multiplex PCR reads. The repertoire holds over 400,000 distinct CDR3 sequences, with 22% as singletons. This clonotype was detected a few times. The chain employs TRBV5-5 and TRBJ2-3; 8 nucleotides match TRBD2. The sequencing sample was made of blood. The source is a woman in her seventies with Graves' ophthalmopathy. CDR3 bases: TGTGCCAGCAGCCTCGGGGGGGCGGGCTTTACAGATACGCAGTATTTT. This translates into CASSLGGAGFTDTQYF.